Ten or more counts support the clone carrying this T cell receptor delta chain. Antigen unknown. The protein TCRdb lists belongs to a much larger clone and differs from this DNA's translation at residue 20, which points to a read error; the protein shown is made from the DNA. This CDR3 is 21 amino acids long. Germline assignment: CDR1 TSWWSYY and CDR2 QGS. This sample is part of a study of γδ T cells in repeated Plasmodium falciparum infection. In the study overall: Four controlled malaria infections with P. falciparum NF54 spanned roughly 590 days.

Gammadelta T cells were flow-sorted from PBMC into Vgamma9/Vdelta2+ and Vdelta2-negative populations for bulk analysis. Each sorted gammadelta sample had TRG and TRD chains sequenced. TCRdb reapplied CATT to the multiplex PCR reads. The table shows about 57,000 delta-chain clones, with 1.7% occurring only once. Overall study findings and caveats: Vdelta2-negative gammadelta repertoires appeared less diverse and less shared in Malian than Australian children.

Sequenced material: gamma-delta T cells from blood. This rearrangement joins TRDV1 to TRDJ1, with 8 bases identical to TRDD3. This receptor was identified in a pool of human donors (malaria-infected and uninfected, not separated). CDR3 coding DNA: TGTGCTCTTGGGAAGCTTGGATATTTAGAGAGGGGGGATATTGTGCCCGATAAACTCACCTTT. Translation: CALGKLGYLERGDIVPDKLTF.